This T cell receptor (beta chain) was captured in a study of T cell responses to AZD1222 COVID-19 vaccine. Study-level points and caveats: Most donors were white British, females outnumbered males, and clonal diversity was possibly underestimated. In the spike-specific TCR repertoire, nearly half reportedly target unmutated variant regions.

Worth noting for this clone: Its antigen is unknown.

Sequencing was performed with immunoSEQ multiplex PCR; in TCRdb, only in-frame clones are kept and a portion is missing. The sample lists roughly 140,000 clones; 88% were seen once. Between the trimmed V and J ends, which lost 6 bases and 7 bases, there was a span of 15 bases. The length of the CDR3 is 13 residues. Germline V CDR1 and CDR2: MNHNY, SVGAGI (reference sequence). The TCR sequence derives from an adult in good health. The chain links TRBV6-6 to TRBJ1-2; tentatively, D is TRBD1 (5 bases). Sample: peripheral blood, taken on day 0 of MenACWY control vaccination. The CDR3 sequence is CASSSTGSLGYTF. The CDR3 DNA sequence: TGTGCCAGCAGCTCTACAGGAAGTCTTGGCTACACCTTC.